This note documents a single T cell receptor (beta chain) sequence. Sequencing was performed with immunoSEQ multiplex PCR; in TCRdb, only in-frame clones are kept and a portion is missing. The sample contains some 170,000 clones, over 75% of which appear only once. Per the germline V gene, CDR1 is MNHNS and CDR2 is SASEGT. The CDR3 is 15 residues long. V dropped 3 bases and J dropped 8 bases, with 16 bases sitting between them. The data stem from a study of blood T cell repertoires in COVID-19. Overall study: The United States, Italy and Spain supplied acute and convalescent COVID-19 samples.

The chain links TRBV6-1 to TRBJ1-4; TRBD1 is a possible D gene (6 bases). Sequencing used peripheral blood. The receptor was derived from a man between 65 and 85 years old with acute or convalescent COVID-19. This CDR3 reads CASSDQQGVGEKLFF. The CDR3 DNA sequence: TGTGCCAGCAGTGATCAACAGGGAGTAGGCGAAAAACTGTTTTTT.